Detailed here is one TCR beta chain. The sample comes from a study of CD8 T cells in Susac syndrome. A quantity of roughly 0.5 to 1 ug RNA underwent reverse transcription using random hexamers. MiXCR was run by TCRdb on the immunoSEQ multiplex PCR reads, yielding one entry per CDR3 protein. The sample carries 300,000 to 350,000 distinct CDR3 sequences, around 92% recorded once. The J segment lost 1 base and the V segment lost 1 base, leaving 3 bases of the junction unmatched. The CDR3 loop spans 16 amino acids. Germline lookup yields CDR1 LGHDT and CDR2 YNNKEL (reference sequence). Sequenced sample: CD4+ T cells from PBMCs. The receptor's source is a human donor with multiple sclerosis. The chain carries TRBV3-1 and TRBJ2-2; 7 bases agree with TRBD2. CDR3 DNA sequence: TGTGCCAGCAGCCAAGCTTCTAGCGGGAACACCGGGGAGCTGTTTTTT. Amino acid sequence: CASSQASSGNTGELFF.